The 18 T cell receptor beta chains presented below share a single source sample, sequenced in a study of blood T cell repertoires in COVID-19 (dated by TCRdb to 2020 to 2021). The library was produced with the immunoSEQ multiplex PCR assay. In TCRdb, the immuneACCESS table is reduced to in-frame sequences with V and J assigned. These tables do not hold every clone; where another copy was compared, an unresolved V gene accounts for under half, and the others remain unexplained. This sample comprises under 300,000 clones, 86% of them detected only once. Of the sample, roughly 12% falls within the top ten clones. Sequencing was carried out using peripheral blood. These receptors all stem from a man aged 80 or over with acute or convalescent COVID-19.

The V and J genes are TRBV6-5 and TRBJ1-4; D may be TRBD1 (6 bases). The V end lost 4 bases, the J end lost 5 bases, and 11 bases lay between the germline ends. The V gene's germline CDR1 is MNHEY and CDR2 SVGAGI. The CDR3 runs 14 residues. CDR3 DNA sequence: TGTGCCAGCAGTTCTCACACAGGGAATGAAAAACTGTTTTTT. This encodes CASSSHTGNEKLFF.

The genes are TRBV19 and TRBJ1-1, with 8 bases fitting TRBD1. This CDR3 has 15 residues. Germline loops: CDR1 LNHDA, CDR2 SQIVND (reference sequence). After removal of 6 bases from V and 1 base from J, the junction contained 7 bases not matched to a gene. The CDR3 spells CASSLTGTGNTEAFF. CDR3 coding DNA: TGTGCCAGTAGCCTAACCGGGACAGGGAACACTGAAGCTTTCTTT.

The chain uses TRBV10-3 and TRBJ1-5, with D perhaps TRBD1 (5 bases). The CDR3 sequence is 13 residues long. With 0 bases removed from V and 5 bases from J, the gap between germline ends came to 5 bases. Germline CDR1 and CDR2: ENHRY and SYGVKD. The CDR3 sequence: CAISESGDQPQHF. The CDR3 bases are TGTGCCATCAGTGAGTCAGGGGATCAGCCCCAGCATTTT.

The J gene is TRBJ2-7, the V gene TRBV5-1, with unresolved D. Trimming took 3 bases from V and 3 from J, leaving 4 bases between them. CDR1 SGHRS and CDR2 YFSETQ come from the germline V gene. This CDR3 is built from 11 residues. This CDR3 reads CASSSVYEQYF. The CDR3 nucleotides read TGCGCCAGCAGCTCAGTCTACGAGCAGTACTTC.

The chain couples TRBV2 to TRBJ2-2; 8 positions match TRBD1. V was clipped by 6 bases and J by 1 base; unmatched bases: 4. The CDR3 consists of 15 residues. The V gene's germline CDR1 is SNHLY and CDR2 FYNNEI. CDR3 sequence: CASSFGTGNTGELFF. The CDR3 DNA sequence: TGTGCCAGCAGCTTCGGGACAGGGAACACCGGGGAGCTGTTTTTT. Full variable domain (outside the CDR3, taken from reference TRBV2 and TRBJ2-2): EPEVTQTPSHQVTQMGQEVILRCVPISNHLYFYWYRQILGQKVEFLVSFYNNEISEKSEIFDDQFSVERPDGSNFTLKIRSTKLEDSAMYFCASSFGTGNTGELFFGEGSRLTVL.

CDR3 loop: CASSWESSYEQYF. The CDR3 DNA sequence: TGTGCCAGTAGCTGGGAGAGCTCCTACGAGCAGTACTTC. This chain links TRBV19 with TRBJ2-7, with a tentative D call TRBD2 (5 bases). This CDR3 region has 13 residues. CDR1 is LNHDA, CDR2 SQIVND, per germline (reference sequence). With 6 bases removed from V and 0 bases from J, the gap between germline ends came to 9 bases.

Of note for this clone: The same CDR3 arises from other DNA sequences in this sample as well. CDR3 nucleotides: TGTGCCAGCAGTTTAGGGGCGGACTATGGCTACACCTTC. Translating it yields CASSLGADYGYTF. V gene TRBV28 combines with J gene TRBJ1-2; maybe TRBD1 (5 bases). Trimming pared 2 bases from V and 3 bases from J, leaving 7 bases between. In germline, CDR1 is MDHEN, CDR2 SYDVKM. This CDR3 is 13 amino acids long.

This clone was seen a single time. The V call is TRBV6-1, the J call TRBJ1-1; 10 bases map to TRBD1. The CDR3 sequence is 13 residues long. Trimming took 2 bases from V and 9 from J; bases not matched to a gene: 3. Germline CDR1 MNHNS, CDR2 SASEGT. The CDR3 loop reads CASSERDRGKAFF. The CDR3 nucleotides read TGTGCCAGCAGTGAACGGGACAGGGGAAAAGCTTTCTTT.

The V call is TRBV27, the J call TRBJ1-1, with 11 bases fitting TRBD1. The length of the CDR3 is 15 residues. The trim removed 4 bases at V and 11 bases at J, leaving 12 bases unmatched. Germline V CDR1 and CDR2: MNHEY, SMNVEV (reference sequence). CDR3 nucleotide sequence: TGTGCCAGCAGTTCCTCTGGACAGGGGGCGTCGAGGGCTTTCTTT. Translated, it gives CASSSSGQGASRAFF.

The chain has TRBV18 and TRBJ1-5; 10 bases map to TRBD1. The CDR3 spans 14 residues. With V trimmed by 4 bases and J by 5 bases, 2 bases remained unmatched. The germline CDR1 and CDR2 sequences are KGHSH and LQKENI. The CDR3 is CASSQGTGDQPQHF. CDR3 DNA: TGTGCCAGCTCACAAGGGACAGGGGATCAGCCCCAGCATTTT.

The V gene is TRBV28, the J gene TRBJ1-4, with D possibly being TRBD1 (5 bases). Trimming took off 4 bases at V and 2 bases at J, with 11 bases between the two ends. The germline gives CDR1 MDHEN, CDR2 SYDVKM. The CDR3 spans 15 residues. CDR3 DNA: TGTGCCAGCAGTTCGTCGACAGTCACTAATGAAAAACTGTTTTTT. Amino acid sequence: CASSSSTVTNEKLFF.

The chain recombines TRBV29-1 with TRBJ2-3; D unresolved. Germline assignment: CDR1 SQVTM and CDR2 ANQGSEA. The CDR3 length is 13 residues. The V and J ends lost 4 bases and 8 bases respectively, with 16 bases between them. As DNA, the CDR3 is TGCAGCGTTGCCCAGGTCCCGGCAGGTACGCAGTATTTT. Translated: CSVAQVPAGTQYF.

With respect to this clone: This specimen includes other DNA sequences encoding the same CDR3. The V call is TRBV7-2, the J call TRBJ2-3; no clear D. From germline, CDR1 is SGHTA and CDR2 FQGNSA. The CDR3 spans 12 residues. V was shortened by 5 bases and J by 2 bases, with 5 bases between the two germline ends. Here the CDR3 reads CASSPNTDTQYF. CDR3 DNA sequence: TGTGCCAGCAGCCCTAACACAGATACGCAGTATTTT.

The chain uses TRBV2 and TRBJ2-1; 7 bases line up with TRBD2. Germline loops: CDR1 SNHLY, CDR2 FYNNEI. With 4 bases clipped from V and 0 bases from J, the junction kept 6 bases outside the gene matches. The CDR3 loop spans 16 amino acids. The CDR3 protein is CASSAASGISYNEQFF. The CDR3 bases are TGTGCCAGCAGTGCCGCTAGCGGAATCTCCTACAATGAGCAGTTCTTC.

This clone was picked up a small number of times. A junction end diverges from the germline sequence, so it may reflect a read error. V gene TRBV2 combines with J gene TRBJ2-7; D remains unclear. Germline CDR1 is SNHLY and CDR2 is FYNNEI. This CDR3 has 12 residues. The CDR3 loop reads CASSEGSYEKYF. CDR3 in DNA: TGTGCCAGCAGTGAAGGATCCTACGAGAAGTACTTC.

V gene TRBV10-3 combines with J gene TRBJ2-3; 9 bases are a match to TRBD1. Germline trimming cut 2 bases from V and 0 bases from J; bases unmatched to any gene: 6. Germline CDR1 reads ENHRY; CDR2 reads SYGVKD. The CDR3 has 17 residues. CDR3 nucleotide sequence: TGTGCCATCAGTGAGAGACGGACAGGGGTTAGCACAGATACGCAGTATTTT. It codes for CAISERRTGVSTDTQYF.

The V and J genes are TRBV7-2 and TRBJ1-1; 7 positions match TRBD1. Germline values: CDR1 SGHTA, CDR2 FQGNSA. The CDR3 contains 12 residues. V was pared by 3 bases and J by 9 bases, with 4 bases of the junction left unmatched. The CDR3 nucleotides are TGTGCCAGCAGCTTCGGACAGGAGAAAGCTTTCTTT. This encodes CASSFGQEKAFF.

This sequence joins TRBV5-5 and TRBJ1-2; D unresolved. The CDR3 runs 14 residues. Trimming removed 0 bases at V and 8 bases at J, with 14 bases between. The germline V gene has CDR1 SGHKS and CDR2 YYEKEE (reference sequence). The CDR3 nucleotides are TGTGCCAGCAGCTTGGGGGCGGGGTATTACGGCTACACCTTC. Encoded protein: CASSLGAGYYGYTF. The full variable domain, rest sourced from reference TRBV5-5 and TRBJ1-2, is DAGVTQSPTHLIKTRGQQVTLRCSPISGHKSVSWYQQVLGQGPQFIFQYYEKEERGRGNFPDRFSARQFPNYSSELNVNALLLGDSALYLCASSLGAGYYGYTFGSGTRLTVV.